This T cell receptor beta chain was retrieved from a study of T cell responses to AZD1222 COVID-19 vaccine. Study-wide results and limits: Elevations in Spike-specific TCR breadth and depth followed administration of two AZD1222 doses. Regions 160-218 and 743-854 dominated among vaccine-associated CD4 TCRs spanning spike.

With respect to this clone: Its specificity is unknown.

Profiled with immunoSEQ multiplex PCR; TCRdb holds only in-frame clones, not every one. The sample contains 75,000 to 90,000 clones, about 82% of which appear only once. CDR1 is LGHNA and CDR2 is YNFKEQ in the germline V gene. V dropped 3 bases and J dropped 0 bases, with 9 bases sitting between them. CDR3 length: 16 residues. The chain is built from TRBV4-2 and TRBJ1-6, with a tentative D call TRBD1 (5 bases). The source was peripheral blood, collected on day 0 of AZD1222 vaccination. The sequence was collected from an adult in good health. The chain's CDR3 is CASSQGRASYNSPLHF. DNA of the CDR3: TGTGCCAGCAGCCAGGGACGGGCCTCCTATAATTCACCCCTCCACTTT.